Following are 28 T cell receptor beta chains from one sample sequenced in a study of T cell responses to AZD1222 COVID-19 vaccine. The protocol was immunoSEQ multiplex PCR, while the TCRdb copy is restricted to in-frame clones and leaves out a portion. In the table there are roughly 72,000 clones, roughly 85% of which are singletons. The source material was peripheral blood, sampled on day 0 of AZD1222 vaccination. These TCRs come from an adult in good health.

The V gene is TRBV3-1 (or the pseudogene TRBV3-2), the J gene TRBJ1-4; D is ambiguous. The V end lost 0 bases, the J end lost 4 bases, and 15 bases lay between the germline ends. The germline V gene has CDR1 LGHDT and CDR2 YNNKEL (reference sequence). The CDR3 extends over 17 amino acids. CDR3 sequence reads: CASSQDASGVLNEKLFF. CDR3 nucleotides: TGTGCCAGCAGCCAAGACGCATCGGGCGTTCTTAATGAAAAACTGTTTTTT.

The chain combines TRBV7-9 with TRBJ2-7, with D possibly being TRBD2 (7 bases). Trimming stripped 5 bases from V and 0 bases from J, with 14 bases between. Per germline, CDR1 SEHNR and CDR2 FQNEAQ (reference sequence). The CDR3 runs to 15 residues. CDR3 loop: CASSPQGGASYEQYF. CDR3 bases: TGTGCCAGCAGCCCCCAAGGGGGGGCCTCCTACGAGCAGTACTTC.

This chain links TRBV9 with TRBJ1-6; 8 bases are shared with TRBD1. There are 15 residues in the CDR3. Germline V CDR1 and CDR2: SGDLS, YYNGEE. The ends lost 5 bases at V and 10 bases at J; junction bases unmatched: 11. This chain's CDR3 is CASSGPSQGASPLHF. The CDR3 DNA follows: TGTGCCAGCAGTGGCCCCAGCCAGGGGGCGTCACCCCTCCACTTT.

This clone is a singleton in its sample. Here the CDR3 DNA reads TGTGCCAGCAGCCAAACAGGGGGCACCGGGGAGCTGTTTTTT. Translated: CASSQTGGTGELFF. The chain uses TRBV16 and TRBJ2-2, with TRBD1 matching over 8 bases. The germline V gene has CDR1 KGHSY and CDR2 FQNENV. J lost 4 bases, V lost 2 bases, and 0 bases had no gene match. The CDR3 has 14 amino acids.

CDR3 coding DNA: TGCGCCAGCAGTGGTACTAACAGGGGTAGCACTGAAGCTTTCTTT. It encodes CASSGTNRGSTEAFF. The rearrangement links TRBV10-2 to TRBJ1-1, with 7 bases matching TRBD1. CDR1 is WSHSY and CDR2 is SAAADI in the germline V gene. There are 15 residues in the CDR3. V shed 4 bases and J 4 bases; nucleotides not matched to a gene: 9.

The CDR3 region has the DNA TGCGCCAGCAGCTCCGGGACAGGGGGCGCCCATACGCAGTATTTT. It translates to CASSSGTGGAHTQYF. J is TRBJ2-3 and V is TRBV5-1; 12 bases agree with TRBD1. Germline V CDR1 and CDR2: SGHRS, YFSETQ. The CDR3 runs to 15 residues. The J segment lost 7 bases and the V segment lost 3 bases, leaving 6 bases of the junction unmatched.

The chain is built from TRBV4-2 and TRBJ1-1; no reliable D call. Germline CDR1 is LGHNA and CDR2 is YNFKEQ. V lost 0 bases to trimming and J lost 10 bases, with 12 bases between them. CDR3 length equals 13 residues. The CDR3 DNA is TGTGCCAGCAGCCAAGATTTGACTCGCGGAGCTTTCTTT. Translated: CASSQDLTRGAFF.

The genes are TRBV5-5 and TRBJ2-7; no definite D call. Trimming left V 4 bases short and J 1 base short, with 9 bases between. CDR1 SGHKS and CDR2 YYEKEE come from the germline V gene (reference sequence). This CDR3 has 13 amino acids. The DNA for the CDR3 is TGTGCCAGCAGCACGACCTGGTCCTACGAGCAGTACTTC. Its translation is CASSTTWSYEQYF.

The chain combines TRBV6-5 with TRBJ1-5; possible D gene TRBD1, 6 bases. CDR1 MNHEY and CDR2 SVGAGI come from the germline V gene. The CDR3 contains 12 residues. The ends were cut back, 6 bases at V and 7 bases at J, with 10 bases in the middle. The CDR3: CASRQGGQPQHF. As DNA, the CDR3 is TGTGCCAGCAGACAGGGAGGACAGCCCCAGCATTTT.

The chain is built from TRBV10-3 and TRBJ1-2; 7 bases agree with TRBD1. Trimming took 5 bases from V and 0 from J; bases not matched to a gene: 9. CDR1 is ENHRY, CDR2 SYGVKD, per germline. The CDR3 has 16 residues. The CDR3 DNA is TGTGCCATCAGTCCGGGACAGCCGATAGCTAACTATGGCTACACCTTC. Encoded protein: CAISPGQPIANYGYTF.

The table lists this clone with a count of one. The rearrangement uses TRBV18 and TRBJ2-3, with 8 nucleotides matching TRBD1. CDR1 KGHSH and CDR2 LQKENI come from the germline V gene. V gave up 4 bases and J gave up 1 base; unmatched junction bases: 13. This CDR3 comprises 18 residues. The CDR3 DNA reads TGTGCCAGCTCACGATGGGAGACAGGGGAAGGTGGCACAGATACGCAGTATTTT. Translating gives CASSRWETGEGGTDTQYF. Drawing the rest from reference TRBV18 and TRBJ2-3, the complete variable domain is NAGVMQNPRHLVRRRGQEARLRCSPMKGHSHVYWYRQLPEEGLKFMVYLQKENIIDESGMPKERFSAEFPKEGPSILRIQQVVRGDSAAYFCASSRWETGEGGTDTQYFGPGTRLTVL.

The J gene is TRBJ2-7, the V gene TRBV25-1, with TRBD1 identical over 7 bases. The V segment lost 4 bases and the J segment 2 bases; nucleotides outside the gene matches: 2. Germline loops: CDR1 MGHDK, CDR2 SYGVNS. This CDR3 has 13 residues. The CDR3 bases are TGTGCCAGCAGTGCGACAGGGACCTACGAGCAGTACTTC. Its protein is CASSATGTYEQYF.

The chain has TRBV7-8 and TRBJ1-4; no definite D call. The V and J ends lost 5 bases and 3 bases respectively, with 19 bases between them. The CDR3 runs to 17 residues. Germline CDR1 is SGHVS and CDR2 is FQNEAQ. This chain's CDR3 is CASSPGPRSAANEKLFF. CDR3 DNA sequence: TGTGCCAGCAGCCCAGGCCCCCGGTCGGCGGCTAATGAAAAACTGTTTTTT.

This clone was seen once. The CDR3 spells CACAGTPYEQYF. In DNA, the CDR3 is TGTGCCTGTGCCGGGACACCATACGAGCAGTACTTC. V usage is TRBV30 and J usage is TRBJ2-7; perhaps TRBD1 as D (6 bases). The CDR3 is 12 residues long. V lost 6 bases, J lost 4 bases, and 13 bases lay in between. Germline CDR1 and CDR2: GTSNPN and SVGIG (reference sequence).

This rearrangement joins TRBV19 to TRBJ1-2; D gene ambiguous. The germline V gene encodes CDR1 LNHDA and CDR2 SQIVND (reference sequence). The CDR3 loop spans 13 amino acids. The V end lost 6 bases, the J end lost 4 bases, and 12 bases lay between the germline ends. The DNA for the CDR3 is TGTGCCAGTAGAGATCTGGGCCCCTATGGCTACACCTTC. It encodes CASRDLGPYGYTF. Complete variable domain (other parts from reference TRBV19 and TRBJ1-2): DGGITQSPKYLFRKEGQNVTLSCEQNLNHDAMYWYRQDPGQGLRLIYYSQIVNDFQKGDIAEGYSVSREKKESFPLTVTSAQKNPTAFYLCASRDLGPYGYTFGSGTRLTVV.

This clone showed up just once. The rearrangement joins TRBV6-4 to TRBJ1-1; D possibly corresponds to TRBD1 (5 bases). Trimming took off 6 bases at V and 4 bases at J, with 12 bases between the two ends. CDR3 length: 13 residues. Per the germline V gene, CDR1 is MRHNA and CDR2 is SNTAGT. The CDR3 DNA reads TGTGCCAGCAGCCCGGGGGAGTCCACTGAAGCTTTCTTT. It codes for CASSPGESTEAFF.

The chain links TRBV27 to TRBJ1-2; 9 bases map to TRBD1. V was pared by 6 bases and J by 4 bases, with 6 bases of the junction left unmatched. The CDR3 covers 14 residues. Per the germline V gene, CDR1 is MNHEY and CDR2 is SMNVEV (reference sequence). CDR3: CASSPGTGIYGYTF. The CDR3, as DNA: TGTGCCAGCAGCCCCGGGACAGGGATCTATGGCTACACCTTC.

The chain is built from TRBV11-2 and TRBJ2-1, with 11 nucleotides matching TRBD2. J lost 7 bases, V lost 3 bases, and 8 bases had no gene match. CDR1 is SGHAT, CDR2 FQNNGV, per germline. The CDR3 totals 16 residues. CDR3 residues: CASSFRLAGGPNEQFF. The CDR3 DNA reads TGTGCCAGCAGCTTCCGATTAGCGGGAGGGCCGAATGAGCAGTTCTTC. Supplemented by reference TRBV11-2 and TRBJ2-1, the full variable domain reads EAGVAQSPRYKIIEKRQSVAFWCNPISGHATLYWYQQILGQGPKLLIQFQNNGVVDDSQLPKDRFSAERLKGVDSTLKIQPAKLEDSAVYLCASSFRLAGGPNEQFFGPGTRLTVL.

The chain couples TRBV6-6 to TRBJ1-1; no clear D gene. Trimming left V 2 bases short and J 2 bases short, with 6 bases between. This CDR3 region has 13 residues. Germline V gene sequence: CDR1 MNHNY, CDR2 SVGAGI (reference sequence). CDR3 sequence: CASSYVINTEAFF. CDR3 bases: TGTGCCAGCAGTTACGTCATCAACACTGAAGCTTTCTTT.

Points on this clone: The junction departs from the called germline gene at one end, perhaps through a read error. The rearrangement joins TRBV29-1 to TRBJ1-2, with D perhaps TRBD1 (6 bases). The CDR3 is made up of 12 amino acids. CDR1 is SQVTM, CDR2 ANQGSEA, per germline. The CDR3 nucleotides are TGTTCCGGGACATCCACTAACTATGGCTACACCTTC. Protein: CSGTSTNYGYTF. Full variable domain (missing parts from reference TRBV29-1 and TRBJ1-2): SAVISQKPSRDICQRGTSLTIQCQVDSQVTMMFWYRQQPGQSLTLIATANQGSEATYESGFVIDKFPISRPNLTFSTLTVSNMSPEDSSIYLCSGTSTNYGYTFGSGTRLTVV.

The chain has TRBV18 and TRBJ1-1; no reliable D call. Germline lookup yields CDR1 KGHSH and CDR2 LQKENI. The V end was cut by 3 bases, the J end by 10 bases, with 15 bases between. The length of the CDR3 is 13 residues. CDR3 region: CASSPPGPLGAFF. CDR3 coding DNA: TGTGCCAGCTCACCCCCCGGACCCCTTGGAGCTTTCTTT.

This clone was observed a single time. CDR3 residues: CASSLKSGGGTEAFF. The CDR3 DNA is TGTGCCAGCAGCTTGAAGTCGGGGGGGGGCACTGAAGCTTTCTTT. This chain uses TRBV5-4 with TRBJ1-1, with a weak D call TRBD1 (5 bases). The V and J ends lost 1 base and 4 bases respectively, with 14 bases between them. There are 15 residues in the CDR3. Germline CDR1 is SGHNT and CDR2 is YYREEE (reference sequence). Variable domain in full (rest from reference TRBV5-4 and TRBJ1-1): ETGVTQSPTHLIKTRGQQVTLRCSSQSGHNTVSWYQQALGQGPQFIFQYYREEENGRGNFPPRFSGLQFPNYSSELNVNALELDDSALYLCASSLKSGGGTEAFFGQGTRLTVV.

This clone was detected only once. This chain uses TRBV4-1 with TRBJ2-7; a weak D match, TRBD1 (6 bases). Per germline, CDR1 MGHRA and CDR2 YSYEKL. V lost 8 bases and J lost 10, with 15 bases in between. This CDR3 region has 11 residues. The CDR3 DNA reads as TGCGCCAGCGCCCGAGGGGACATACAGTACTTC. It encodes CASARGDIQYF.

This chain links TRBV19 with TRBJ2-3, with TRBD1 identical over 10 bases. Germline CDR1 LNHDA, CDR2 SQIVND (reference sequence). The CDR3 covers 17 residues. With 5 bases clipped from V and 1 base from J, the junction kept 9 bases outside the gene matches. CDR3 amino acids: CASSFPTGTGGTDTQYF. In nucleotides, the CDR3 is TGTGCCAGTAGTTTCCCTACCGGGACAGGGGGCACAGATACGCAGTATTTT.

V usage is TRBV9 and J usage is TRBJ1-1; D may be TRBD1 (5 bases). The CDR3 has 15 amino acids. Germline V gives CDR1 SGDLS, CDR2 YYNGEE. Trimming removed 0 bases at V and 2 bases at J, with 11 bases between. The CDR3: CASSVGGRLNTEAFF. The CDR3 nucleotides are TGTGCCAGCAGCGTAGGGGGCAGGCTTAACACTGAAGCTTTCTTT.

V and J are TRBV19 and TRBJ2-5, with 7 bases identical to TRBD2. Germline V gene sequence: CDR1 LNHDA, CDR2 SQIVND (reference sequence). The CDR3 contains 14 residues. The ends lost 5 bases at V and 2 bases at J; junction bases unmatched: 5. The CDR3 reads CASSALARQETQYF. The DNA for the CDR3 is TGTGCCAGTAGTGCACTAGCGAGACAAGAGACCCAGTACTTC.

This chain joins TRBV29-1 and TRBJ1-3, with D uncertain. Trimming pared 0 bases from V and 4 bases from J, leaving 7 bases between. Germline values: CDR1 SQVTM, CDR2 ANQGSEA. The CDR3 is made up of 13 amino acids. The CDR3 here is CSVEDLLGNTIYF. The DNA for the CDR3 is TGCAGCGTTGAAGATCTATTGGGAAACACCATATATTTT.

The genes are TRBV18 and TRBJ1-1; 8 bases align to TRBD1. Unmatched junction bases numbered 1, after V lost 3 bases and J lost 1 base. The germline V gene has CDR1 KGHSH and CDR2 LQKENI. The CDR3 has 14 amino acids. The CDR3 loop reads CASSPGQENTEAFF. The CDR3 nucleotides read TGTGCCAGCTCACCGGGACAGGAGAACACTGAAGCTTTCTTT.